The 17 T cell receptor beta chains in this list originate from one sample, sequenced in a study of cytomegalovirus exposure and HLA in healthy donors. The primer mix had 60 Vbeta and 13 Jbeta primers. The assay was immunoSEQ multiplex PCR, and TCRdb's table has in-frame clones only and misses some. Among 180,000 or so clones listed, 75% to 85% were seen once. The sample comprised PBMCs. These receptors were obtained from a man aged 18 to 30 in good health and CMV-seronegative.

The CDR3 DNA reads as TGCAGCGTTGATGGCGGTCACTTCGACAATGAGCAGTTCTTC. Residues: CSVDGGHFDNEQFF. This chain links TRBV29-1 with TRBJ2-1; D is unclear. The CDR3 spans 14 residues. Germline CDR1 SQVTM, CDR2 ANQGSEA. V lost 3 bases, J lost 5 bases, and 14 bases lay in between.

The CDR3 DNA reads TGTGCCAGCAGCCAAGATTCTATTTTTACCAGCGGGAGCCTAAATAACAATGAGCAGTTCTTC. Its protein product is CASSQDSIFTSGSLNNNEQFF. The rearrangement joins TRBV14 to TRBJ2-1; TRBD2 agrees at 8 bases. The V gene's germline CDR1 is SGHDN and CDR2 FVKESK. This CDR3 region has 21 residues. Unmatched junction bases numbered 21, after V lost 0 bases and J lost 5 bases.

The rearrangement joins TRBV6-6 to TRBJ1-4, with a tentative D call TRBD1 (5 bases). V gave up 6 bases and J gave up 4 bases, with 18 bases separating them. CDR1 is MNHNY, CDR2 SVGAGI, per germline (reference sequence). The CDR3 loop spans 16 amino acids. The CDR3 spells CASRSQGQSNNEKLFF. DNA for the CDR3: TGTGCCAGCAGGTCCCAGGGCCAATCCAATAATGAAAAACTGTTTTTT.

The V gene is TRBV28, the J gene TRBJ2-1, with 7 bases identical to TRBD2. The V gene end was trimmed by 4 bases and the J gene end by 4 bases; junction bases not matched to a gene: 10. The CDR3 loop spans 16 amino acids. Germline V gene lookup returns CDR1 MDHEN and CDR2 SYDVKM. The CDR3 sequence: CASSSSSGSRYNEQFF. The DNA for the CDR3 is TGTGCCAGCAGTTCATCTAGCGGCTCACGGTACAATGAGCAGTTCTTC.

The chain has TRBV5-1 and TRBJ2-1, with D maybe TRBD2 (6 bases). Between the trimmed V and J ends, which lost 2 bases and 7 bases, there was a span of 16 bases. Germline assignment: CDR1 SGHRS and CDR2 YFSETQ. CDR3 length equals 15 residues. The CDR3: CASSLTLASGNEQFF. CDR3 bases: TGCGCCAGCAGCTTAACGCTAGCGTCAGGGAATGAGCAGTTCTTC.

The CDR3 protein is CASSLIGTKNEKLFF. Here the CDR3 DNA reads TGTGCCAGCAGCTTGATTGGGACAAAGAATGAAAAACTGTTTTTT. The chain links TRBV7-9 to TRBJ1-4; possible D gene TRBD1, 6 bases. CDR3 size: 15 residues. Deletions cut 3 bases from V and 5 bases from J, with 13 bases between. Germline V gives CDR1 SEHNR, CDR2 FQNEAQ (reference sequence). The full variable domain, completed using reference TRBV7-9 and TRBJ1-4, is DTGVSQNPRHKITKRGQNVTFRCDPISEHNRLYWYRQTLGQGPEFLTYFQNEAQLEKSRLLSDRFSAERPKGSFSTLEIQRTEQGDSAMYLCASSLIGTKNEKLFFGSGTQLSVL.

The V call is TRBV2, the J call TRBJ1-1; D unclear. The germline gives CDR1 SNHLY, CDR2 FYNNEI. Trimming pared 4 bases from V and 3 bases from J, leaving 12 bases between. CDR3 length: 14 amino acids. CDR3 sequence reads: CASSASRADTEAFF. CDR3 coding DNA: TGTGCCAGCAGTGCGTCCCGAGCCGACACTGAAGCTTTCTTT.

The chain carries TRBV2 and TRBJ1-2; 10 bases match TRBD1. In germline, CDR1 is SNHLY, CDR2 FYNNEI. The V gene end was trimmed by 6 bases and the J gene end by 6 bases; junction bases not matched to a gene: 10. The CDR3 runs to 15 residues. The CDR3 DNA is TGTGCCAGCAGAGACCCGGGACAGGGGAAGGATGGCTACACCTTC. This gives the protein CASRDPGQGKDGYTF.

This clone came up once. J is TRBJ2-6 and V is TRBV6-1, with D possibly being TRBD2 (6 bases). V was cut by 4 bases and J by 3 bases, with 13 bases left in between. The CDR3 sequence is 16 residues long. Germline V CDR1 and CDR2: MNHNS, SASEGT. In DNA, the CDR3 is TGTGCCAGCAGTGCAGGTCTGGGGGGTGGGGCCAACGTCCTGACTTTC. The encoded protein is CASSAGLGGGANVLTF.

This chain links TRBV5-6 with TRBJ1-1; TRBD1 aligns across 9 bases. Trimming took 2 bases from V and 2 from J; bases not matched to a gene: 7. The germline gives CDR1 SGHDT, CDR2 YYEEEE. This CDR3 comprises 16 residues. This CDR3 reads CASSFLGTGRNTEAFF. The CDR3 DNA follows: TGTGCCAGCAGCTTCCTCGGGACAGGGCGAAACACTGAAGCTTTCTTT.

The chain carries TRBV7-9 and TRBJ2-5; D is uncertain. The last part of the DNA fits TRBJ2-7 better; the J call may be wrong. CDR1 is SEHNR and CDR2 is FQNEAQ in the germline V gene (reference sequence). The CDR3 covers 16 residues. CDR3 amino acids: CASSAQTEPGSYEQYF. The CDR3 region has the DNA TGTGCCAGCAGCGCACAGACCGAACCAGGCTCCTACGAGCAGTACTTC.

V gene TRBV9 combines with J gene TRBJ2-1; 9 positions agree with TRBD1. Germline lookup yields CDR1 SGDLS and CDR2 YYNGEE. V lost 5 bases to trimming and J lost 4 bases; unmatched junction nucleotides: 7. This CDR3 has 15 residues. The CDR3 reads CASSVTGGGYNEQFF. Written as DNA, the CDR3 is TGTGCCAGCAGTGTGACAGGGGGAGGGTACAATGAGCAGTTCTTC. Full variable domain (outside the CDR3, taken from reference TRBV9 and TRBJ2-1): DSGVTQTPKHLITATGQRVTLRCSPRSGDLSVYWYQQSLDQGLQFLIQYYNGEERAKGNILERFSAQQFPDLHSELNLSSLELGDSALYFCASSVTGGGYNEQFFGPGTRLTVL.

The chain carries TRBV7-9 and TRBJ1-1; TRBD1 aligns across 8 bases. V trimming: 4 bases; J trimming: 2 bases; junction bases outside the gene matches: 6. The CDR3 has 15 residues. CDR1 is SEHNR, CDR2 FQNEAQ, per germline (reference sequence). Written as DNA, the CDR3 is TGTGCCAGCAGCTCAGAAGGACAGGGAAACACTGAAGCTTTCTTT. Its protein is CASSSEGQGNTEAFF.

The chain joins TRBV11-3 to TRBJ2-7; D gene uncertain. In germline, CDR1 is SGHNT, CDR2 YENEEA. Trimming pared 5 bases from V and 0 bases from J, leaving 11 bases between. CDR3 length: 14 residues. The CDR3 spells CASSKTDSSYEQYF. DNA for the CDR3: TGTGCCAGCAGCAAAACAGATTCCTCCTACGAGCAGTACTTC.

The chain carries TRBV2 and TRBJ1-2; TRBD1 matches 9 bases. Trimming cost V 6 bases and J 7 bases; bases outside gene matches: 9. There are 14 residues in the CDR3. Germline loops: CDR1 SNHLY, CDR2 FYNNEI. The CDR3 here is CASRPEQGALGYTF. In nucleotides, the CDR3 is TGTGCCAGCAGGCCGGAACAGGGGGCTCTTGGCTACACCTTC.

The rearrangement uses TRBV11-2 and TRBJ1-2; weak D call: TRBD1 (6 bases). Trimming took 5 bases from V and 8 from J, leaving 12 bases between them. This CDR3 has 12 residues. Germline loops: CDR1 SGHAT, CDR2 FQNNGV. The CDR3 nucleotides are TGTGCCAGCAGCCCAGGGGTACGCGGCTACACCTTC. Its protein product is CASSPGVRGYTF.

The chain couples TRBV30 to TRBJ2-1, with D uncertain. V gave up 0 bases and J gave up 9 bases, with 9 bases separating them. Germline V lookup: CDR1 GTSNPN, CDR2 SVGIG (reference sequence). The CDR3 is made up of 12 amino acids. The CDR3, as DNA: TGTGCCTGGAGTGTCGGGTTGGGTGAGCAGTTCTTC. It is translated as CAWSVGLGEQFF.